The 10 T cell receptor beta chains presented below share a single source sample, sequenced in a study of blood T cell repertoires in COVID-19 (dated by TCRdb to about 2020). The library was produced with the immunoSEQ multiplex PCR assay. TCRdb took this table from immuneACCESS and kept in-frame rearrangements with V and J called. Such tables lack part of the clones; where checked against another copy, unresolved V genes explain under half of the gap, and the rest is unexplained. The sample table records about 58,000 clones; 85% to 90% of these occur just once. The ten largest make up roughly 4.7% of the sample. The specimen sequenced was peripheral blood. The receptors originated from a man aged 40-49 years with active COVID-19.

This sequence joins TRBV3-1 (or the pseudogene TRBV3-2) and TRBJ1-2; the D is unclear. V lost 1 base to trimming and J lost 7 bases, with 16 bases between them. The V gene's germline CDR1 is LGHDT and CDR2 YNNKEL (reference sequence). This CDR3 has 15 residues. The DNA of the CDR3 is TGTGCCAGCAGCCAAGTAGTGGGTCGACTCCCTGGCTACACCTTC. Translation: CASSQVVGRLPGYTF.

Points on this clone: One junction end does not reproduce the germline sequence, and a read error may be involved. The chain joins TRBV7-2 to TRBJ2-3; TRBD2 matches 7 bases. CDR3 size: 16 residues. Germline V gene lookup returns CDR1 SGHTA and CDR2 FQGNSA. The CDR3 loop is CASSLEPGLLTDTQYF. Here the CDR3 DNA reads TGTGCCAGCAGTTTAGAACCGGGACTACTCACAGATACGCAGTATTTT.

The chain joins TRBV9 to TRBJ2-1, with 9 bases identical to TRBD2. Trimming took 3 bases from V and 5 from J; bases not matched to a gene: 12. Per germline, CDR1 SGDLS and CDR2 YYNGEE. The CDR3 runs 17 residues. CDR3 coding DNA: TGTGCCAGCAGCGCCCTTCTGGGTCGCGGGAGGGACAATGAGCAGTTCTTC. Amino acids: CASSALLGRGRDNEQFF.

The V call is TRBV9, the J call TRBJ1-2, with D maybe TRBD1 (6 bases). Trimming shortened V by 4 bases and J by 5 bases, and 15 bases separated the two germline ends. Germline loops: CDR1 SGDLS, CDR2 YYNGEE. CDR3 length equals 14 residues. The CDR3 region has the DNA TGTGCCAGCAGCCCAGAGGGGGATGGGTATGGCTACACCTTC. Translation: CASSPEGDGYGYTF. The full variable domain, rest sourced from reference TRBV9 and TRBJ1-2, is DSGVTQTPKHLITATGQRVTLRCSPRSGDLSVYWYQQSLDQGLQFLIQYYNGEERAKGNILERFSAQQFPDLHSELNLSSLELGDSALYFCASSPEGDGYGYTFGSGTRLTVV.

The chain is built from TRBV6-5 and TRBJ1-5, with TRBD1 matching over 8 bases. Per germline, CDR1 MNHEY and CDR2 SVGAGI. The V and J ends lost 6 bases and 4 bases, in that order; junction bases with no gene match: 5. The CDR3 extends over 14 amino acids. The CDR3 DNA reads TGTGCCAGCAGCCGGACAGGGATGAATCAGCCCCAGCATTTT. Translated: CASSRTGMNQPQHF.

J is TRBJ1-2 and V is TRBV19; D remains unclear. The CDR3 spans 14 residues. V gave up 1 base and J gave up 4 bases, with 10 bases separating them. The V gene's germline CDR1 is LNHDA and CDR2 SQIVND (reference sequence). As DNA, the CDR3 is TGTGCCAGTAGTATAGCGGCGGCCCCCTATGGCTACACCTTC. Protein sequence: CASSIAAAPYGYTF.

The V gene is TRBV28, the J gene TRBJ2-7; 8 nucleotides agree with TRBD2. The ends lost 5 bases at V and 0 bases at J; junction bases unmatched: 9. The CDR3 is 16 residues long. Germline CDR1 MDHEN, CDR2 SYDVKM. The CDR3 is CASSLASGSASYEQYF. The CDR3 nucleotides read TGTGCCAGCAGTCTAGCCAGCGGGAGTGCCTCCTACGAGCAGTACTTC.

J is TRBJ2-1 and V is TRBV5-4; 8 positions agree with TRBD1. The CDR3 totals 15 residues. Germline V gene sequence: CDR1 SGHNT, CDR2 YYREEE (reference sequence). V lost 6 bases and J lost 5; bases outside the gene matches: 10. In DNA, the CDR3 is TGTGCCAGCAAGGTAGCAGGGGGCAGTCACAATGAGCAGTTCTTC. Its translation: CASKVAGGSHNEQFF.

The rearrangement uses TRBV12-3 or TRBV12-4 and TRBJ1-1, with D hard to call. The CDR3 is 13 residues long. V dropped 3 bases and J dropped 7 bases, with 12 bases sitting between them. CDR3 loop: CASSLLAADEAFF. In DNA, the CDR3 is TGTGCCAGCAGTTTGCTCGCAGCGGATGAAGCTTTCTTT.

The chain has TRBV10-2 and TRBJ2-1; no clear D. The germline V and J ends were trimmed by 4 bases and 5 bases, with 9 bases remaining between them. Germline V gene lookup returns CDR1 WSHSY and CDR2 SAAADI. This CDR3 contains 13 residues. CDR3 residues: CASSGLPNNEQFF. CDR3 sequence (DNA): TGCGCCAGCAGTGGACTGCCGAACAATGAGCAGTTCTTC.